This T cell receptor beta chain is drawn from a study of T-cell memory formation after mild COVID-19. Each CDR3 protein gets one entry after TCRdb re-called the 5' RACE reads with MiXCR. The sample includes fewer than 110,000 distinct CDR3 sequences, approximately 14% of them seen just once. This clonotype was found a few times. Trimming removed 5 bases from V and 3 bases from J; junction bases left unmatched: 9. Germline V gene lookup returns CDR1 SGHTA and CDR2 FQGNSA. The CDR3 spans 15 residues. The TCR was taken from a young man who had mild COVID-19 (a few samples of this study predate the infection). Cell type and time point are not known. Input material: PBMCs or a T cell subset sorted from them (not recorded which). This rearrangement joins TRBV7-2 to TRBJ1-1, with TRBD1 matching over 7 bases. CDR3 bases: TGTGCCAGCAGCAGCACACAGGGGTTGTACACTGAAGCTTTCTTT. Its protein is CASSSTQGLYTEAFF.